This T cell receptor (beta chain) was sequenced in a study of T cell responses to AZD1222 COVID-19 vaccine. General study findings and limits: Donors were chiefly white British, with a greater number of females, and clonal diversity was perhaps underestimated. Vaccination with two AZD1222 doses was followed by a rise in Spike-specific TCR breadth and depth. Of spike-specific TCRs, nearly half reportedly target regions left unmutated in variants.

TCRdb's table, derived via immunoSEQ multiplex PCR, lists solely in-frame clones and lacks some. The table has some 140,000 clones, about 90% seen once. V was clipped by 0 bases and J by 4 bases, with 13 bases between them. CDR1 is SGHDN and CDR2 is FVKESK in the germline V gene. The CDR3 spans 15 residues. Comments on this clone: Its cognate antigen is unknown.

Sequenced material: peripheral blood, taken on day 0 of MenACWY control vaccination. The sequence was obtained from an adult in good health. The chain combines TRBV14 with TRBJ2-7; D perhaps matches TRBD2 (6 bases). For the CDR3, the DNA is TGTGCCAGCAGCCAAGAGGCTAGCGTAGGGTACGAGCAGTACTTC. It encodes CASSQEASVGYEQYF.